This TCR beta chain was documented in a study of blood T cell repertoires in COVID-19. Study as a whole: Material from acute and convalescent COVID-19 was sourced from the United States, Italy and Spain. T cells, B-cell-depleted T cells, or PBMCs supplied cDNA or gDNA.

In the original analysis: The assay estimated nucleated cells by amplifying reference gene primers. This table comes from immunoSEQ multiplex PCR, and its TCRdb copy is limited to in-frame clones, with some not included. D and trimming were read from the DNA, whereas the V and J calls and clone size are those reported in that table. The sample shows tens of thousands of clones, roughly 88% of them seen only once. The CDR3 is 16 residues long. V lost 2 bases to trimming and J lost 1 base; unmatched junction nucleotides: 5. Germline loops: CDR1 KGHSH, CDR2 LQKENI. This TCR came from an elderly woman with active or convalescent COVID-19. This rearrangement joins TRBV18 to TRBJ1-1; 9 bases are shared with TRBD1. Sequences were obtained from peripheral blood. The CDR3 sequence is CASSPSTGGRNTEAFF. In DNA form, the CDR3 reads TGTGCCAGCTCACCATCAACAGGGGGCCGGAACACTGAAGCTTTCTTT.